This TCR beta chain stems from a study of T cells in localized non-small cell lung cancer. The repertoire was sequenced with immunoSEQ multiplex PCR; TCRdb's copy has only in-frame clones and lacks some. The top ten hold roughly 1.8% of the sample, which has 100,000 to 150,000 clones, roughly 90% seen once. In regard to this clone: What it binds is unknown.

The CDR3 covers 11 residues. The junction had 6 bases not matched to a gene; V was cut back by 10 bases and J by 7 bases. Per the germline V gene, CDR1 is MNHEY and CDR2 is SVGAGI. General study results and limits: Detection in adjacent lung was observed for a median roughly 62 of the top 100 tumor clones. One tumor region alone was sequenced, and heterogeneity therefore remains possible. The study linked higher blood T cell density to longer overall survival.

The sequence was collected from a female donor aged 60 or older with stage I lung adenocarcinoma. The sample was peripheral blood, taken before any cancer treatment. The chain carries TRBV6-5 and TRBJ1-2, with 7 bases aligning to TRBD1. The CDR3 spells CATRGLGGYTF. The CDR3 DNA is TGTGCCACGAGGGGGCTGGGTGGCTACACCTTC.